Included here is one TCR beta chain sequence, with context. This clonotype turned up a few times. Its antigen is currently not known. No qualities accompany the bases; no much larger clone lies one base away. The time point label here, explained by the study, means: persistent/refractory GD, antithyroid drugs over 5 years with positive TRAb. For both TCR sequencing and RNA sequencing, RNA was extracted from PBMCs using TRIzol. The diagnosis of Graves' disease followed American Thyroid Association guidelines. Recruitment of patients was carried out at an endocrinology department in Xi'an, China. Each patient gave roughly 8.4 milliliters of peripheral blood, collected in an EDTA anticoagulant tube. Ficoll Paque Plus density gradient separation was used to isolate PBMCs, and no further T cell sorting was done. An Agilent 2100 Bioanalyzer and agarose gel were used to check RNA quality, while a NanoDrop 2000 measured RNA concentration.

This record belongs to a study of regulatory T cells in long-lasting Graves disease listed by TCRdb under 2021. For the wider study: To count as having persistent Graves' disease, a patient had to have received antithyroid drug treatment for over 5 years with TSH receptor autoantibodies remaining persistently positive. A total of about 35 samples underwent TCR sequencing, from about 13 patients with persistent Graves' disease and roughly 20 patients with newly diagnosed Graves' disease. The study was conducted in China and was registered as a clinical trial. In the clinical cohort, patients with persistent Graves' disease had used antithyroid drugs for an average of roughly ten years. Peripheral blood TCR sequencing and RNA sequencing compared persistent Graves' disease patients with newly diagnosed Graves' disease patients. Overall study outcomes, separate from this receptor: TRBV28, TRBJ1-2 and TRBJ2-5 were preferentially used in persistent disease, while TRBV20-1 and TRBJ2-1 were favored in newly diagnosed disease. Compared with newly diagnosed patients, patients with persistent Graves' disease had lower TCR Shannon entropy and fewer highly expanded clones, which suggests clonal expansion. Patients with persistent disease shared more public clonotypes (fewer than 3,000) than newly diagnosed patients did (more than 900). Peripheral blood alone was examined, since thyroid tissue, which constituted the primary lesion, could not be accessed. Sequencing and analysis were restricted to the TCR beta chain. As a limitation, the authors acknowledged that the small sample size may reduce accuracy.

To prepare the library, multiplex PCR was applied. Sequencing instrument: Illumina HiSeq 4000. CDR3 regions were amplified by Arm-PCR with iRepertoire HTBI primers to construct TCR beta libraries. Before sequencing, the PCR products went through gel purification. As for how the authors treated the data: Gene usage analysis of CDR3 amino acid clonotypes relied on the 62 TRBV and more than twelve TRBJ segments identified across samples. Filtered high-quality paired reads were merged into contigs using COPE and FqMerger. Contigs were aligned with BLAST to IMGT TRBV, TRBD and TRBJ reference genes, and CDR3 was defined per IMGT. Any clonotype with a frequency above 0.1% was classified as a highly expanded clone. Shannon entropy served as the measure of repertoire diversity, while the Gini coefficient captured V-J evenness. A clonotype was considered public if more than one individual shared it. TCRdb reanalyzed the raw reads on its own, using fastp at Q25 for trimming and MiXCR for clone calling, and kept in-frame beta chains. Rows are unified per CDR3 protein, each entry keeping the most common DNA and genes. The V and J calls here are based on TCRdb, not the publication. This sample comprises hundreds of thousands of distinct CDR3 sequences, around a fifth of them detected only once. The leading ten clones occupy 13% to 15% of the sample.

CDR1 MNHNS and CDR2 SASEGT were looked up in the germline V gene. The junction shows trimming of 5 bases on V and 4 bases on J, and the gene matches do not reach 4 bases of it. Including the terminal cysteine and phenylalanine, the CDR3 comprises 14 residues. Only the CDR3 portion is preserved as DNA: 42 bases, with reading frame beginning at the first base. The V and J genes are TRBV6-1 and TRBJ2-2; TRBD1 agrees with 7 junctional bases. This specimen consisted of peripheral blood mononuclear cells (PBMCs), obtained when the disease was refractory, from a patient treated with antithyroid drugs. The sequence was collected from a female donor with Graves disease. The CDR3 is CASSTGVPTGELFF. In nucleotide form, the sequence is TGTGCCAGCAGTACAGGGGTCCCCACCGGGGAGCTGTTTTTT.